In its sample, the clone carrying this TCR beta chain was seen a few times. Its antigen is unidentified. Germline assignment: CDR1 MGHRA and CDR2 YSYEKL. CDR3 length: 14 residues. V dropped 2 bases and J dropped 6 bases, with 11 bases sitting between them. Data came from immunoSEQ multiplex PCR; TCRdb stores just in-frame clones and leaves some out. The sample lists about 130,000 clones, 75% to 90% occurring once. This sample was taken from a study of T cell responses to AZD1222 COVID-19 vaccine. Study-level points and caveats: CD4 TCRs covered the whole spike, strongest at regions 160-218 and 743-854. Reportedly, close to half of spike-specific TCRs are directed against unmutated variant regions. Repertoire sampling occurred only after the peak T cell response. Spike-specific TCR breadth and depth both grew after two AZD1222 doses.

This specimen was peripheral blood, taken 28 days after the second AZD1222 dose. The chain is built from TRBV4-1 and TRBJ2-1; perhaps TRBD1 as D (6 bases). This TCR derives from an adult who received the AZD1222 COVID-19 vaccine. The chain's CDR3 is CASSQPGQSNEQFF. CDR3 nucleotide sequence: TGCGCCAGCAGCCAACCCGGACAGTCCAATGAGCAGTTCTTC.